This TCR beta chain was recovered during a study of graft-versus-host responses after intestinal transplantation. On the study more broadly: Transplant recipients had multivisceral, liver-intestinal, or isolated intestinal grafts. Each recipient received anti-thymocyte globulin induction, then tacrolimus and steroids for approximately three years.

Germline values: CDR1 SGDLS, CDR2 YYNGEE. V lost 3 bases and J lost 4, with 16 bases in between. The CDR3 is 16 residues long. A remark on this clone: The target antigen is unknown.

Study observations and caveats: Recipient bone marrow held GvH clones, some seen earlier in ileum or blood. Allograft clonal ratios (graft-versus-host to host-versus-graft) were high in patients who had graft-donor T cell macrochimerism.

Assay: immunoSEQ multiplex PCR; the TCRdb copy retains only in-frame clones and omits some. The table has 45,000 to 60,000 clones, around 90% seen once. The receptor was derived from a human donor who was the organ donor for an intestinal transplant. Source: unstimulated CD4+ T cells sorted from spleen or lymph node cells, taken before transplant. The V call is TRBV9, the J call TRBJ2-2; perhaps TRBD1 as D (6 bases). In DNA, the CDR3 is TGTGCCAGCAGCGCCCCCGGGCAGGGGCCCACCGGGGAGCTGTTTTTT. Protein product: CASSAPGQGPTGELFF.